The source of this T cell receptor (beta chain) is a study of blood T cell repertoires in COVID-19. Authors' processing steps: Reference gene primer amplification gave estimated nucleated cell counts. The repertoire was sequenced with immunoSEQ multiplex PCR; TCRdb's copy has only in-frame clones and lacks some. D and trimming were read from the DNA, whereas the V and J calls and clone size are those reported in that table. The sample lists about 120,000 clones, around 77% occurring once. V lost 6 bases and J 6 bases, leaving 14 bases between the germline ends. The CDR3 consists of 13 residues. Germline V CDR1 and CDR2: SEHNR, FQNEAQ (reference sequence).

Sequencing input: peripheral blood. This chain uses TRBV7-9 with TRBJ1-2; D possibly corresponds to TRBD1 (6 bases). This sequence was found in a human donor in a cohort sampled during active COVID-19. The chain's CDR3 is CASRLSGANGYTF. In nucleotides, the CDR3 is TGTGCCAGCAGACTATCAGGGGCCAATGGCTACACCTTC. The whole variable domain, filled in from reference TRBV7-9 and TRBJ1-2, reads DTGVSQNPRHKITKRGQNVTFRCDPISEHNRLYWYRQTLGQGPEFLTYFQNEAQLEKSRLLSDRFSAERPKGSFSTLEIQRTEQGDSAMYLCASRLSGANGYTFGSGTRLTVV.